This TCR beta chain was identified in a study of cytomegalovirus exposure and HLA in healthy donors. Background on the study: Earlier sequencing of 150 million to 200 million T cells yielded approximately 120 million unique TCR beta sequences.

The PCR used 60 Vbeta and 13 Jbeta primers. Profiling relied on immunoSEQ multiplex PCR, and the TCRdb table lists in-frame clones only, not all of them. Counted here are approximately 84,000 clones, over 75% occurring once; the ten biggest clones make up 2% to 3%. Donors showed nominal health when sampled, although they likely had unrecorded immune exposures. Unmatched junction bases numbered 14, after V lost 5 bases and J lost 9 bases. The CDR3 spans 17 residues. Sequencing was performed on PBMCs. The V gene is TRBV23-1, the J gene TRBJ2-2; TRBD2 aligns across 11 bases. TRBV23-1 is designated an ORF whose function remains uncertain. This clonotype originated in a male donor in good health and CMV-seropositive. This chain's CDR3 is CASSRYECSGRARELFF. Written as DNA, the CDR3 is TGCGCCAGCAGTAGATATGAATGTAGCGGGAGGGCTCGGGAGCTGTTTTTT.